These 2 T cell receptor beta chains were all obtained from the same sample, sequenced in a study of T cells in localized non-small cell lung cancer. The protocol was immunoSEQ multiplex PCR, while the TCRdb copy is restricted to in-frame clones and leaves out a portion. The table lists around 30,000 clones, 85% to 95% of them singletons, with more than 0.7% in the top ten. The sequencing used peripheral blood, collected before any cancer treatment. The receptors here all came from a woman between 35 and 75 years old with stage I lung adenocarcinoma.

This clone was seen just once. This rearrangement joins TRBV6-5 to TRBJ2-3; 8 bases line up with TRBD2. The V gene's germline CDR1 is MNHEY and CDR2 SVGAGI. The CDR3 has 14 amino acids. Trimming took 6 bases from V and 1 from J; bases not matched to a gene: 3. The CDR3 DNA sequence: TGTGCCAGCAGCATTAGCGGGGGCACAGATACGCAGTATTTT. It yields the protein CASSISGGTDTQYF.

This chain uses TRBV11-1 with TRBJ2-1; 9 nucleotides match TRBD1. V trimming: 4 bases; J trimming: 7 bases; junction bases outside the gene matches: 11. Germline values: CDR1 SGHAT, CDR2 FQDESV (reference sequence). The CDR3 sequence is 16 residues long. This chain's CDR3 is CASSSSLTGGMNEQFF. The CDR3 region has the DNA TGTGCCAGCAGCTCCTCCTTGACAGGGGGGATGAATGAGCAGTTCTTC.